Below are 3 T cell receptor beta chains sequenced from a single sample in a study of shared clonotypes between healthy human individuals. Method: immunoSEQ multiplex PCR; TCRdb's copy keeps in-frame clones and lacks some. This repertoire shows 1.4 million to 1.5 million clones, 95% to 97% found once; its top ten account for approximately 1.1%. The specimen sequenced was naive CD4+ T cells sorted from blood. Described subset: CD45RA+ positively selected. The source of these receptors is a man younger than 40 in good health.

The CDR3 protein is CASSQDNRYNEQFF. CDR3 nucleotides: TGTGCCAGCAGCCAGGACAACCGCTACAATGAGCAGTTCTTC. The V call is TRBV5-6, the J call TRBJ2-1, with D perhaps matching TRBD1 (5 bases). Germline CDR1 and CDR2: SGHDT and YYEEEE. Deletions cut 4 bases from V and 3 bases from J, with 11 bases between. There are 14 residues in the CDR3.

This clone appeared a single time. The chain has TRBV28 and TRBJ2-7; the D gene is possibly TRBD2 (5 bases). The CDR3 is 14 amino acids. The V end was cut by 3 bases, the J end by 7 bases, with 16 bases between. In germline, CDR1 is MDHEN, CDR2 SYDVKM. The DNA of the CDR3 is TGTGCCAGCAGTTTGGACTTATCATCGGGGGAGCAGTACTTC. It is translated as CASSLDLSSGEQYF.

This clone was found once. The rearrangement uses TRBV4-3 and TRBJ2-1, with D perhaps matching TRBD1 or TRBD2 (5 bases each). Germline values: CDR1 LGHNA, CDR2 YSLEER. The CDR3 contains 17 residues. Trimming removed 1 base from V and 9 bases from J, with 22 bases in between. Here the CDR3 reads CASSQVTGQKRSGEQFF. The CDR3 nucleotides are TGCGCCAGCAGCCAAGTGACGGGGCAAAAAAGGTCCGGTGAGCAGTTCTTC.